Presented here are 8 T cell receptor beta chains from one specimen sequenced in a study of blood T cell repertoires in COVID-19. TCRdb keeps only in-frame clones here, not all; method: immunoSEQ multiplex PCR. The sample lists about 400,000 clones, roughly nine tenths occurring once. Material for sequencing was PBMCs or T cells enriched from blood (not recorded which). The receptors come from a woman under 40 who had recovered from COVID-19.

This chain connects TRBV7-6 to TRBJ1-1; D gene ambiguous. Germline CDR1 reads SGHVS; CDR2 reads FNYEAQ. The CDR3 extends over 13 amino acids. The germline V and J ends were trimmed by 6 bases and 1 base, with 9 bases remaining between them. In nucleotides, the CDR3 is TGTGCCAGCAGACTACGGCAGAACACTGAAGCTTTCTTT. It specifies CASRLRQNTEAFF.

This clone was detected a few times. This chain links TRBV28 with TRBJ2-7; D is perhaps TRBD2 (5 bases). The CDR3 covers 15 residues. From germline, CDR1 is MDHEN and CDR2 SYDVKM. V was trimmed by 3 bases and J by 0 bases, leaving 12 bases between them. The CDR3 region has the DNA TGTGCCAGCAGTTTGGACTGGCGGAGCTCCTACGAGCAGTACTTC. It encodes CASSLDWRSSYEQYF.

This chain uses TRBV18 with TRBJ1-1, with a weak D call TRBD1 (6 bases). This CDR3 is built from 13 residues. V lost 8 bases and J 3 bases, leaving 13 bases between the germline ends. Germline V gene lookup returns CDR1 KGHSH and CDR2 LQKENI. The CDR3 DNA sequence: TGTGCCAGCACCCCCCACAGGGACACTGAAGCTTTCTTT. As protein: CASTPHRDTEAFF.

The chain is built from TRBV25-1 and TRBJ1-2; 8 nucleotides align to TRBD1. Germline V gives CDR1 MGHDK, CDR2 SYGVNS. This CDR3 is built from 17 residues. With 2 bases clipped from V and 5 bases from J, the junction kept 13 bases outside the gene matches. CDR3 sequence reads: CASSELLGQASGYGYTF. CDR3 nucleotides: TGTGCCAGCAGTGAACTTCTGGGACAGGCGTCAGGGTATGGCTACACCTTC.

The chain carries TRBV27 and TRBJ1-6; TRBD1 agrees at 12 bases. CDR1 and CDR2 (germline): MNHEY, SMNVEV (reference sequence). Trimming removed 5 bases from V and 10 bases from J; junction bases left unmatched: 3. This CDR3 is built from 14 residues. The CDR3 here is CASSKGQGASPLHF. Here the CDR3 DNA reads TGTGCCAGCAGTAAGGGACAGGGGGCCTCACCCCTCCACTTT.

The chain couples TRBV5-6 to TRBJ2-2, with D perhaps matching TRBD1 (5 bases). V was pared by 0 bases and J by 0 bases, with 18 bases between. Germline V CDR1 and CDR2: SGHDT, YYEEEE. The CDR3 extends over 19 amino acids. CDR3 DNA: TGTGCCAGCAGCTTGGATTTCTGGGATAGGACAACGAACACCGGGGAGCTGTTTTTT. Translation gives CASSLDFWDRTTNTGELFF.

The chain couples TRBV5-1 to TRBJ2-3; 9 bases fit TRBD2. Germline-derived CDR1 and CDR2 are SGHRS and YFSETQ. CDR3 length: 16 amino acids. V shed 2 bases and J 0 bases; nucleotides not matched to a gene: 4. DNA for the CDR3: TGCGCCAGCAGCTTTCGCGGGGGGGCTAGCACAGATACGCAGTATTTT. It is translated as CASSFRGGASTDTQYF.

Remarks on this clone: A read error may account for a junction end that differs from germline. The V call is TRBV3-1 (or the pseudogene TRBV3-2), the J call TRBJ2-2, with 10 nucleotides matching TRBD2. This CDR3 is built from 16 residues. CDR1 is LGHDT, CDR2 YNNKEL, per germline (reference sequence). CDR3 DNA sequence: TGTGCCAGCACCCAACGAGCGGGAGGGCCATCCGGGGAGCTGTTTTTT. Amino acids: CASTQRAGGPSGELFF.